This record looks at one T cell receptor (beta chain) sequence and its context. This specimen comes from a study of T cells in tuberculosis. TCR-alpha and TCR-beta chains were sequenced unpaired. Repertoires were generated with immunoSEQ multiplex PCR, while TCRdb's copy carries only in-frame clones and drops some. The sample yields about 59,000 clones, 81% seen once. Thawed, overnight-rested PBMC were stained with GMM-loaded CD1B tetramer, viability dye and anti-CD3, then sorted. CD1B tetramers were loaded with Rhodococcus equi-derived C32 glucose monomycolate. Per the germline V gene, CDR1 is SGHVS and CDR2 is FQNEAQ. The CDR3 runs 17 residues. The trim removed 2 bases at V and 6 bases at J, leaving 9 bases unmatched.

This rearrangement joins TRBV7-8 to TRBJ2-2, with TRBD2 matching over 10 bases. The specimen sequenced was CD1b-GMM tetramer-negative cells sorted from PBMCs. This sequence originates from an adult woman with latent tuberculosis. The CDR3 reads CASSLRRASGSPGELFF. The CDR3 bases are TGTGCCAGCAGCTTAAGGAGGGCTAGCGGGAGCCCCGGGGAGCTGTTTTTT. The full variable domain, completed using reference TRBV7-8 and TRBJ2-2, is GAGVSQSPRYKVAKRGQDVALRCDPISGHVSLFWYQQALGQGPEFLTYFQNEAQLDKSGLPSDRFFAERPEGSVSTLKIQRTQQEDSAVYLCASSLRRASGSPGELFFGEGSRLTVL.